Detailed here is one T cell receptor beta chain. Its target is unknown. The source of the sample is a study of cytomegalovirus exposure and HLA in healthy donors. The primer mix had 60 Vbeta and 13 Jbeta primers. The method was immunoSEQ multiplex PCR; TCRdb's version includes in-frame clones alone and lacks a portion of them. The top ten hold roughly 0.66% of the sample, which has under 250,000 clones, over 80% seen once. The germline V gene encodes CDR1 DFQATT and CDR2 SNEGSKA (reference sequence). This CDR3 region has 11 residues. Trimming took off 5 bases at V and 11 bases at J, with 15 bases between the two ends. Study-level points and caveats: Differences between HLA loci emerged in a later analysis of TCR association rates, with DRB1 most and HLA-C fewest. The authors later found most CMV-associated TCR beta chains appeared HLA-restricted.

This sequence was found in a boy between 2 and 10 years old in good health and CMV-seronegative. The material sequenced was PBMCs. This sequence joins TRBV20-1 and TRBJ1-1; D perhaps matches TRBD1 (5 bases). Here the CDR3 reads CSAAEGLQAFF. In DNA, the CDR3 is TGCAGTGCTGCAGAGGGACTCCAGGCTTTCTTT.